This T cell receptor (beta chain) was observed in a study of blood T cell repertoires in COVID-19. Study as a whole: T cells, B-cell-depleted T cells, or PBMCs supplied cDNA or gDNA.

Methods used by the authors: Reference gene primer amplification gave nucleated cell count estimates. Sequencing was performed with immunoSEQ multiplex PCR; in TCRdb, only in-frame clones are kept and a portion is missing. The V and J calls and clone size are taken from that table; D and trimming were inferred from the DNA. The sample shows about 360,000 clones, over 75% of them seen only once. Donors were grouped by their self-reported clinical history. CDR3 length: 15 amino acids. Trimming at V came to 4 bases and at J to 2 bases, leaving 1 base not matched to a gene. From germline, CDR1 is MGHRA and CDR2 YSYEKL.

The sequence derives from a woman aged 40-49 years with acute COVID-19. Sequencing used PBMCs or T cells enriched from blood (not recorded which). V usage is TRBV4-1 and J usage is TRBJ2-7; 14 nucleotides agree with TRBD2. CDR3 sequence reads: CASSLGLAGAYEQYF. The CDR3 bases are TGCGCCAGCAGCCTGGGACTAGCGGGGGCCTACGAGCAGTACTTC.